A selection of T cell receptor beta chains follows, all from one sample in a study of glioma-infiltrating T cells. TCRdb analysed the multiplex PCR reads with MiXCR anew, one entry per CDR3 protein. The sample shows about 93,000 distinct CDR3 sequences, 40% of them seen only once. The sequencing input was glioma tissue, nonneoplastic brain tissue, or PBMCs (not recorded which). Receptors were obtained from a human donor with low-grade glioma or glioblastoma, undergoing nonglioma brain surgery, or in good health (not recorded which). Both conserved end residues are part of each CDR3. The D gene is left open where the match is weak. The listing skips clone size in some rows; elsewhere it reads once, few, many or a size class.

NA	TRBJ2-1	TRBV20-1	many	TGCAGTGCTCCGCGGAACGGCCACAATGAGCAGTTCTTC	CSAPRNGHNEQFF
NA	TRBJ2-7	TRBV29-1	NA	TGCAGCGTTCTCAGGGGCTCCTACGAGCAGTACTTC	CSVLRGSYEQYF
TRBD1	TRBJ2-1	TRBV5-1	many	TGCGCCAGCAGCGGGAGACAGGGGACCTCTGATAATGAGCAGTTCTTC	CASSGRQGTSDNEQFF
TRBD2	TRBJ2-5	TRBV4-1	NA	TGCGCCAGCAGCCAAGCGGGACTAGCGGGGTACCGAGAGACCCAGTACTTC	CASSQAGLAGYRETQYF
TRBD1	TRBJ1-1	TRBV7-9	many	TGTGCCAGCAGTTTTGACAGGGGCACAACTTTCTTT	CASSFDRGTTFF
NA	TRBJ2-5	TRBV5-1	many	TGCGCCAGCAGCCTAAACATACAAGAGACCCAGTACTTC	CASSLNIQETQYF
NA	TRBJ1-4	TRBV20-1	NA	TGCAGTGCCCCCGATATCATCTCAGGTGAAAAACTGTTTTTC	CSAPDIISGEKLFF
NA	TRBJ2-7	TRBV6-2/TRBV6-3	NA	TGTGCCATCTCCAGAGGGACATCCGTCTCCTACGTGCAGTACTTC	CAISRGTSVSYVQYF
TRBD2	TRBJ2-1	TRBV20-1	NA	TGCAGTTCCAAGCATAGCGGGATCTACAATGAGCAGTTCTTC	CSSKHSGIYNEQFF
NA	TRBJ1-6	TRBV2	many	TGTGCCAGCAGTGAATTTGGACCCCGAAGAGCCCTCCACTTT	CASSEFGPRRALHF
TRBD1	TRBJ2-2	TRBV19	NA	TGTGCCTGTAGTACCCGGGACAGGGGGCTCGGCACCGGGGAGCTGTTTTTT	CACSTRDRGLGTGELFF
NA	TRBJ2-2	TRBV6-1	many	TGTGCCAGCAGTGAACTTGGGAACACCGGGGAGCTGTTTTTT	CASSELGNTGELFF
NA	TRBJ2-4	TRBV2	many	TGTGCCAGCAGTGAACGGGACATTCAGTACTTC	CASSERDIQYF
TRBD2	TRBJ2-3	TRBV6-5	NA	TGTGCCAGCAGGGGAGGACTAGCGGGAGCACCCACAGATACGCAGTATTTT	CASRGGLAGAPTDTQYF
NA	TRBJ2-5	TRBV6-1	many	TGTGCCGTGTACGGGTGGGTAGAGACCCAGTACTTC	CAVYGWVETQYF
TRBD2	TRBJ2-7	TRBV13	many	TGTGCCAGCAGCTTGGGGACTAGCGGGGGCTACGAGCAGTACTTC	CASSLGTSGGYEQYF
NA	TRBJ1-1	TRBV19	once	TGTGCCAGTAGCAACCTTGACTCGGGGCACACTGAAGCTTCCTTT	CASSNLDSGHTEASF
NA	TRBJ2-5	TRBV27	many	TGTGCCAGCAGTCCGTCCCCGGGCCGCGGGGAGACCCAGTACTTC	CASSPSPGRGETQYF
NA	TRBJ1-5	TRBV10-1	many	TGCGCCATCGCCAGCAGATCCTTGTTAGGGAGGGGAGTTAGCAATCAGCCCCAGCATTTT	CAIASRSLLGRGVSNQPQHF
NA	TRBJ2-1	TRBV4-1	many	TGCGCCAGCAGCCAAGAACCCCAATTCAATGAGCAGTTCTTC	CASSQEPQFNEQFF
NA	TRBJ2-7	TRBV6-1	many	TGTGCCATCTCCCTCCAAGTACCAGGCGAGCAGTACTTC	CAISLQVPGEQYF
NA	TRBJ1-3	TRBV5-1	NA	TGCGCCAGCAGCTCGGCCGGGGCAGGACAATACTCTGGAAACACCATATATTTT	CASSSAGAGQYSGNTIYF
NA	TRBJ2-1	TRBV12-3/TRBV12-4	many	TGTGCCAGCAGTTCCCGGCGGGCCTACAATGAGCAGTTCTTC	CASSSRRAYNEQFF
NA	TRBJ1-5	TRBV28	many	TGTGCCACCATTCTAGGGGGGGGGAATCAGCCCCAGCATTTT	CATILGGGNQPQHF
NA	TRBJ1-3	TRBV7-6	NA	TGCGCCAGCAGCCTGATCTCTGGAAACACCATATATTTT	CASSLISGNTIYF
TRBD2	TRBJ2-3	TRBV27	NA	TGTGCCAGCAGCCCCCTAGCGGGAGCACCCACAGATACGCAGTATTTT	CASSPLAGAPTDTQYF
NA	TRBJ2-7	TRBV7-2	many	TGTGCCAGCAGCTTCCACGGAACCTACGAGCAGTACTTC	CASSFHGTYEQYF
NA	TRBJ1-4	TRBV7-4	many	TGTGCCAGCAGCTTAGAGAGGTCTCCCGGATTCCGAAAACTGTTTTTT	CASSLERSPGFRKLFF
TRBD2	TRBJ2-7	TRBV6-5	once	TGTGCCAGCAGTGAAACGGGGGGACTCTACGAGCAGTACTTC	CASSETGGLYEQYF
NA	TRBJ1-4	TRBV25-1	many	TGTGCCAGCAGTGAGGGCAGGGCCGCAACTAATGAAAAACTGTTTTTT	CASSEGRAATNEKLFF
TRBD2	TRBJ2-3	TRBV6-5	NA	TGTGCCAGCAGTTTAACGGGAGGCCCTTATACACAGTATTTT	CASSLTGGPYTQYF
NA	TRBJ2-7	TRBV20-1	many	TGCAGTGCTAGTATTCTGGGGGAGGATCCCTACGAGCAGTACTTC	CSASILGEDPYEQYF
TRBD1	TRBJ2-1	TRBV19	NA	TGTGCCAGTAGTAGCCGGACAGGGGGAGGGATTGAGCAGTTCTTC	CASSSRTGGGIEQFF
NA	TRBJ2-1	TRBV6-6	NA	TGTGCCAGCAGTTACGGGGGTGTCCAATCCTATGAGCAGTTCTTC	CASSYGGVQSYEQFF
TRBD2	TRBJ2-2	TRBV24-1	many	TGTGCCACCAGTGATTTGCGGGACCGACGGGGGGTCACCGGGGAGCTGTTTTTT	CATSDLRDRRGVTGELFF
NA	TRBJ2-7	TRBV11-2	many	TGTGCCAGCAGCTTAGAAGGCAAGGAAGGGGGCGAGCAGTACTTC	CASSLEGKEGGEQYF
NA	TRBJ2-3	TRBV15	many	TGTGCCACCAGCAGACGCCAAGGCACAGATACGCAGTATTTT	CATSRRQGTDTQYF
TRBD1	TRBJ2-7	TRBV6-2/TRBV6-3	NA	TGTGCCAGCAGCACCGGGACAGAAACCTACGAGCAGTACTTC	CASSTGTETYEQYF
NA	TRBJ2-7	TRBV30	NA	TGTGCCTGGAGTGTGGGCGGGGACTCCTACGAGCAGTACTTC	CAWSVGGDSYEQYF
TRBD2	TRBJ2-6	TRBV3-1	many	TGTGCCAGCAGCCAAATACTAGCGGGATCGTCCAACGTCCTGACTTTC	CASSQILAGSSNVLTF
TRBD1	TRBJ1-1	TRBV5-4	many	TGTGCCAGCAGCTCGTCGACAGGGGGAGGGACTGAAGCTTTCTTT	CASSSSTGGGTEAFF
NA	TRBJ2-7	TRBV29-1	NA	TGCAGCGTCAAGAGCAGTACCTACGAGCAGTACTTC	CSVKSSTYEQYF
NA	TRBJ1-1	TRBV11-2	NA	TGCGCCAGCAGTATGGGGGCGGGAACTGAAGCTTTCTTT	CASSMGAGTEAFF
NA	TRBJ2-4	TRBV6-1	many	TGTGCCAGCAGTGAACGTCAAACGGGACCGAACAAAAACATTCAGTACTTC	CASSERQTGPNKNIQYF
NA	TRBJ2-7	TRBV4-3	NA	TGCGCCAGCAGCGCAGCAGGAGGGGTTTCCTACGAGCAGTACTTC	CASSAAGGVSYEQYF
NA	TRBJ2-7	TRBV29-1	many	TGCAGCGGGACCGCGAGTGAAGGCTACGAGCAGTACTTC	CSGTASEGYEQYF
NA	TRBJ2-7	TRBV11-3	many	TGTGCCAGCAGCTTTGCAGGGGACGTCGTCTACGAGCAGTACTTC	CASSFAGDVVYEQYF
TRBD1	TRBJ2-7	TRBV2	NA	TGTGCCAGCAGTGAAGCCGGGACAGCCTCCTACGAGCAGTACTTC	CASSEAGTASYEQYF
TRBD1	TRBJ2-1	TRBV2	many	TGTGCCAGCAGACAAACAGGGGGCGCGGGGAATGAGCAGTTCTTC	CASRQTGGAGNEQFF
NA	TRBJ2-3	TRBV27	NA	TGTGCCAGCAGTTTGGAAAGGAGAACAGATACGCAGTGTTTT	CASSLERRTDTQCF
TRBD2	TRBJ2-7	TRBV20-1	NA	TGCAGTGCTAAGGGGACTAGCGGCTGGTCCTACGAGCAGTACTTC	CSAKGTSGWSYEQYF
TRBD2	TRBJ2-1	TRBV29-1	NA	TGCAGCCTAGGCCGGGTATTAGCGGGGCACAATGAGCAGTTCTTC	CSLGRVLAGHNEQFF
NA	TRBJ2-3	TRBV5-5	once	TGTGCCAGCAGTAACATTATTAGCACAGATACGCAGTATTTT	CASSNIISTDTQYF
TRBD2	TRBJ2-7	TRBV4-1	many	TGCGCCAGCAGCCTCGGGATTAGCGGGAGGCGCTCCTACGAGCAGTACTTC	CASSLGISGRRSYEQYF